What follows are 21 T cell receptor beta chains derived from one specimen sequenced in a study of CD8 T cells in Susac syndrome. An amount of RNA that ranged from about 0.45 to 1 ug was reverse transcribed with random hexamers. MiXCR, applied by TCRdb to the immunoSEQ multiplex PCR reads, yields one record per CDR3 protein. This table holds around 85,000 distinct CDR3 sequences, 95% found once. Sequencing was carried out using CD8+ T cells from PBMCs. The source of these receptors is a human donor with Susac syndrome.

This clonotype is a singleton in its sample. This chain uses TRBV15 with TRBJ1-5; D ambiguous. Trimming removed 1 base from V and 7 bases from J, with 17 bases in between. The CDR3 sequence is 16 residues long. Germline values: CDR1 LNHNV, CDR2 YYDKDF (reference sequence). The CDR3 loop is CATSRGSHGLGQPQHF. DNA for the CDR3: TGTGCCACCAGCAGAGGGTCACACGGACTCGGGCAGCCCCAGCATTTT.

V is TRBV6-2 or TRBV6-3 and J is TRBJ2-7, with unresolved D. Trimming cost V 2 bases and J 6 bases, with 11 bases left between them. The germline V gene encodes CDR1 MNHEY and CDR2 SVGEGT. CDR3 length equals 13 residues. The CDR3 sequence is CASSYGSWGEQYF. The CDR3 nucleotides read TGTGCCAGCAGTTACGGTAGCTGGGGCGAGCAGTACTTC.

This sequence joins TRBV5-1 and TRBJ2-7; D not resolved. The CDR3 consists of 13 residues. Germline CDR1 is SGHRS and CDR2 is YFSETQ. The V end was cut by 2 bases, the J end by 1 base, with 7 bases between. The CDR3 DNA sequence: TGCGCCAGCAGCTTCGGTTCATCCTACGAGCAGTACTTC. The encoded protein is CASSFGSSYEQYF.

This clonotype is a singleton in its sample. V is TRBV10-3 and J is TRBJ2-5; tentatively, D is TRBD2 (6 bases). The CDR3 consists of 14 residues. V was cut by 2 bases and J by 4 bases, with 11 bases left in between. Germline V gives CDR1 ENHRY, CDR2 SYGVKD. The CDR3 here is CAISEPREPETQYF. CDR3 in DNA: TGTGCCATCAGTGAGCCCCGGGAGCCAGAGACCCAGTACTTC.

This chain connects TRBV21-1 to TRBJ2-6; TRBD1 is the table's D call and was not checked against the DNA. TRBV21-1 is noted as a pseudogene. This CDR3 spans 16 amino acids. CDR3 residues: CASSANPVSGANVLTF. The CDR3 coding sequence is TGTGCCAGCAGTGCAAACCCGGTCTCTGGGGCCAACGTCCTGACTTTC.

The gene calls are TRBV29-1 and TRBJ2-7; a possible D gene is TRBD1 (7 bases). Trimming removed 4 bases from V and 1 base from J, with 17 bases in between. Germline V CDR1 and CDR2: SQVTM, ANQGSEA. The length of the CDR3 is 15 residues. The CDR3 bases are TGCAGCGTTGTGGAGGGGGCGAGTAGTTCCTACGAGCAGTACTTC. This codes for CSVVEGASSSYEQYF.

The rearrangement uses TRBV20-1 and TRBJ2-2; D remains unclear. V was shortened by 1 base and J by 1 base, with 4 bases between the two germline ends. This CDR3 is 13 amino acids long. CDR1 and CDR2 from the germline V gene are DFQATT and SNEGSKA (reference sequence). Here the CDR3 reads CSARGENTGELFF. The CDR3 nucleotides are TGCAGTGCTAGAGGGGAGAACACCGGGGAGCTGTTTTTT.

The V call is TRBV27, the J call TRBJ2-7; 12 nucleotides match TRBD2. Germline trimming cut 3 bases from V and 6 bases from J; bases unmatched to any gene: 9. The CDR3 runs 16 residues. Germline V gene lookup returns CDR1 MNHEY and CDR2 SMNVEV (reference sequence). CDR3 nucleotides: TGTGCCAGCAGTTTGAATCTAGCGGGGGGGGCGACCGAGCAGTACTTC. The encoded protein is CASSLNLAGGATEQYF.

The chain recombines TRBV6-5 with TRBJ2-7, with 7 bases that match TRBD1. The J segment lost 3 bases and the V segment lost 2 bases, leaving 4 bases of the junction unmatched. The germline CDR1 and CDR2 sequences are MNHEY and SVGAGI. This CDR3 has 14 amino acids. CDR3 in amino acids: CASSYVPGGYEQYF. The CDR3, as DNA: TGTGCCAGCAGTTACGTTCCAGGGGGCTACGAGCAGTACTTC.

The chain joins TRBV30 to TRBJ2-1, with 12 nucleotides matching TRBD2. The CDR3 spans 12 residues. Germline values: CDR1 GTSNPN, CDR2 SVGIG (reference sequence). V shed 3 bases and J 15 bases; nucleotides not matched to a gene: 6. CDR3 protein: CAWRRTSGKVFF. For the CDR3, the DNA is TGTGCCTGGAGACGGACTAGCGGGAAGGTGTTCTTC.

The rearrangement joins TRBV5-1 to TRBJ2-7; no firm D call. Trimming took 0 bases from V and 3 from J, leaving 10 bases between them. This CDR3 has 14 residues. Germline V gene lookup returns CDR1 SGHRS and CDR2 YFSETQ. The CDR3 loop is CASSLEGENYEQYF. The CDR3 bases are TGCGCCAGCAGCTTGGAGGGTGAAAACTACGAGCAGTACTTC. The full variable domain, with the rest looked up from reference TRBV5-1 and TRBJ2-7, is KAGVTQTPRYLIKTRGQQVTLSCSPISGHRSVSWYQQTPGQGLQFLFEYFSETQRNKGNFPGRFSGRQFSNSRSEMNVSTLELGDSALYLCASSLEGENYEQYFGPGTRLTVT.

The rearrangement links TRBV29-1 to TRBJ2-2; a possible D gene is TRBD1 (6 bases). Trimming shortened V by 6 bases and J by 1 base, and 12 bases separated the two germline ends. The germline V gene encodes CDR1 SQVTM and CDR2 ANQGSEA. The CDR3 loop spans 14 amino acids. CDR3 sequence (DNA): TGCAGCGTAACGACAGGCGGGAACACCGGGGAGCTGTTTTTT. Its protein is CSVTTGGNTGELFF.

The chain is built from TRBV7-9 and TRBJ1-1; 8 bases are a match to TRBD1. J gave up 7 bases and V 0 bases, and 13 bases lay outside the gene matches. Per the germline V gene, CDR1 is SEHNR and CDR2 is FQNEAQ (reference sequence). There are 17 residues in the CDR3. This chain's CDR3 is CASSLAPWGQDFGEAFF. CDR3 in DNA: TGTGCCAGCAGCTTAGCGCCCTGGGGACAGGACTTTGGTGAAGCTTTCTTT.

This rearrangement joins TRBV18 to TRBJ2-7; D is unresolved. The CDR3 loop spans 14 amino acids. Per germline, CDR1 KGHSH and CDR2 LQKENI. V gave up 6 bases and J gave up 1 base, with 13 bases separating them. The CDR3 coding sequence is TGTGCCAGCTCGCCCGTGACTCAGTCCTACGAGCAGTACTTC. Protein sequence: CASSPVTQSYEQYF.

The V call is TRBV29-1, the J call TRBJ2-2; the D is unclear. V dropped 2 bases and J dropped 4 bases, with 8 bases sitting between them. There are 13 residues in the CDR3. In germline, CDR1 is SQVTM, CDR2 ANQGSEA. The CDR3 spells CSVEKDGTGELFF. The CDR3 DNA is TGCAGCGTTGAAAAAGACGGCACCGGGGAGCTGTTTTTT.

The chain joins TRBV4-1 to TRBJ1-2; D remains unclear. The CDR3 is 13 residues long. CDR1 and CDR2 (germline): MGHRA, YSYEKL. Trimming removed 6 bases at V and 4 bases at J, with 12 bases between. CDR3 amino acids: CASSETTSYGYTF. The CDR3 DNA sequence: TGCGCCAGCAGTGAGACAACCTCCTATGGCTACACCTTC.

J is TRBJ1-2 and V is TRBV12-3 or TRBV12-4; 7 bases are a match to TRBD1. The CDR3 totals 15 residues. With 5 bases clipped from V and 2 bases from J, the junction kept 8 bases outside the gene matches. CDR3 bases: TGTGCCAGCAGTCCCACAGGGGCGGGAAACTATGGCTACACCTTC. Translating it yields CASSPTGAGNYGYTF.

This chain links TRBV12-3 or TRBV12-4 with TRBJ1-5, with D uncertain. This CDR3 region has 14 residues. Trimming stripped 4 bases from V and 4 bases from J, with 11 bases between. The DNA for the CDR3 is TGTGCCAGCAGTTCCGGGTCGTTAAATCAGCCCCAGCATTTT. This translates into CASSSGSLNQPQHF.

The chain is built from TRBV28 and TRBJ2-3; 13 nucleotides align to TRBD2. The CDR3 has 17 amino acids. V shed 5 bases and J 3 bases; nucleotides not matched to a gene: 8. Germline CDR1 MDHEN, CDR2 SYDVKM. The CDR3 sequence is CASSPRTSGRVTDTQYF. The CDR3 nucleotides are TGTGCCAGCAGTCCCCGGACTAGCGGGAGAGTAACAGATACGCAGTATTTT.

The chain joins TRBV12-3 or TRBV12-4 to TRBJ1-4; D perhaps matches TRBD1 (6 bases). The CDR3 runs 15 residues. Deletions cut 3 bases from V and 8 bases from J, with 16 bases between. This CDR3 is CASSFGTATGEKLFF. In DNA, the CDR3 is TGTGCCAGCAGTTTTGGTACAGCGACAGGAGAAAAACTGTTTTTT.

J is TRBJ2-7 and V is TRBV29-1; perhaps TRBD2 as D (5 bases). In germline, CDR1 is SQVTM, CDR2 ANQGSEA. With 4 bases removed from V and 2 bases from J, the gap between germline ends came to 12 bases. CDR3 size: 13 residues. The CDR3 bases are TGCAGCGTTGCCGCTAGCAGTACCTACGAGCAGTACTTC. Translating gives CSVAASSTYEQYF.